These 5 T cell receptor beta chains originate from one sample sequenced in a study of blood T cell repertoires in COVID-19. Measured with immunoSEQ multiplex PCR; TCRdb has only the in-frame clones, and not every one. The sample holds nearly 80,000 clones, around 83% seen once. The specimen was peripheral blood. The receptor source for this set is a woman aged 70-85 years with acute or convalescent COVID-19.

CDR3 amino acids: CASTSSRGRDEKLFF. CDR3 bases: TGTGCCAGCACATCAAGCAGGGGGCGGGATGAAAAACTGTTTTTT. The rearrangement joins TRBV5-4 to TRBJ1-4, with TRBD1 matching over 8 bases. Germline CDR1 reads SGHNT; CDR2 reads YYREEE (reference sequence). This CDR3 spans 15 amino acids. V dropped 6 bases and J dropped 6; count of bases not matched to a gene: 10.

The V call is TRBV5-1, the J call TRBJ2-7; 8 bases line up with TRBD2. With V trimmed by 7 bases and J by 5 bases, 14 bases remained unmatched. The germline V gene has CDR1 SGHRS and CDR2 YFSETQ. This CDR3 contains 15 residues. CDR3 amino acids: CASSPGGGDVHEQYF. The CDR3 DNA sequence: TGCGCCAGCTCCCCCGGGGGGGGAGACGTACACGAGCAGTACTTC.

The V gene is TRBV3-1 (or the pseudogene TRBV3-2), the J gene TRBJ2-3, with 12 nucleotides matching TRBD2. Trimming at V came to 1 base and at J to 4 bases, leaving 6 bases not matched to a gene. The CDR3 is 17 amino acids. The germline CDR1 and CDR2 sequences are LGHDT and YNNKEL (reference sequence). In DNA, the CDR3 is TGTGCCAGCAGCCAAGTGGTGCTAGCGGGAGGGCCAGATACGCAGTATTTT. Protein product: CASSQVVLAGGPDTQYF.

There are a few counts of this clone. The J gene is TRBJ2-7, the V gene TRBV6-2 or TRBV6-3; possible D gene TRBD2, 5 bases. In germline, CDR1 is MNHEY, CDR2 SVGEGT. The CDR3 has 17 residues. Between the trimmed V and J ends, which lost 6 bases and 4 bases, there was a span of 25 bases. The CDR3 DNA reads as TGTGCCAGCAGCCCAACTACTAGTTATTTAAAGAGTTACGAGCAGTACTTC. It yields the protein CASSPTTSYLKSYEQYF.

This chain links TRBV6-5 with TRBJ2-7, with 9 nucleotides matching TRBD2. The CDR3 totals 14 residues. V trimming: 6 bases; J trimming: 6 bases; junction bases outside the gene matches: 9. Per germline, CDR1 MNHEY and CDR2 SVGAGI. In DNA, the CDR3 is TGTGCCAGCAGACCCGGGGGTAGCGGGGGCGAGCAGTACTTC. Its translation: CASRPGGSGGEQYF.